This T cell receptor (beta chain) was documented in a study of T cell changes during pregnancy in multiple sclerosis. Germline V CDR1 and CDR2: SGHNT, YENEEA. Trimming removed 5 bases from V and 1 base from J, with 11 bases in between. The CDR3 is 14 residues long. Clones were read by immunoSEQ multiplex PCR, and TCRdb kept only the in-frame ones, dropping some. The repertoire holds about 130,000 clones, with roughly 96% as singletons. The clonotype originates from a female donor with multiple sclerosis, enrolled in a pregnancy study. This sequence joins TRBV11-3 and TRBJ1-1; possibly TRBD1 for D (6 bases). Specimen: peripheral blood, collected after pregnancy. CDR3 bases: TGTGCCAGCAGCCCAGGGGTCCGGAACACTGAAGCTTTCTTT. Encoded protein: CASSPGVRNTEAFF.